Listed below are T cell receptor beta chains from one sample, sequenced in a study of lymphopenia after photon versus proton radiotherapy. Clones were read by immunoSEQ multiplex PCR, and TCRdb kept only the in-frame ones, dropping some. The sample has fewer than 20,000 clones; roughly 90% are singletons. The sample was peripheral blood, taken from a patient treated with photon-based radiotherapy. The receptors shown here come from a woman aged 40 to 50 with cholangiocarcinoma. Each CDR3 is given with its conserved first and last residue. Each record gives: V gene, J gene, D gene, clone size, CDR3 length, CDR3 protein, CDR3 DNA. The D gene is left open where the match is weak. Clone size appears in some rows only: once, few, many, or a class for an expanded clone.

>TRBV11-2|TRBJ1-6|.|once|15
CASRLQGPGNSPLHF
TGTGCCAGCAGGTTACAGGGACCGGGTAATTCACCCCTCCACTTT
>TRBV27|TRBJ1-4|TRBD1|.|15
CASSTPGQSNEKLFF
TGTGCCAGCAGTACGCCGGGACAGTCTAATGAAAAACTGTTTTTT
>TRBV28|TRBJ2-7|TRBD2|.|15
CASSLGLAGFYEQYF
TGTGCCAGCAGTTTAGGGCTAGCGGGATTTTACGAGCAGTACTTC
>TRBV19|TRBJ1-5|.|.|17
CASSIDLKTGRRKPQHF
TGTGCCAGTAGTATAGATCTTAAGACTGGCCGACGGAAGCCCCAGCATTTT
>TRBV5-1|TRBJ1-5|.|.|13
CASSLQGNQPQHF
TGCGCCAGCAGCTTACAAGGGAATCAGCCCCAGCATTTT
>TRBV5-5|TRBJ2-1|.|.|15
CASSRGDSSYNEQFF
TGTGCCAGCAGCCGAGGGGATAGCTCCTACAATGAGCAGTTCTTC
>TRBV11-3|TRBJ2-3|.|.|14
CASSFRGGTDTQYF
TGTGCCAGCAGCTTTCGAGGGGGCACAGATACGCAGTATTTT
>TRBV6-1|TRBJ1-3|TRBD1|.|15
CASSIDRVPGNTIYF
TGTGCCAGCAGCATAGACAGGGTCCCTGGAAACACCATATATTTT
>TRBV19|TRBJ2-3|TRBD1|.|16
CASSPYFGTGGDTQYF
TGTGCCAGTAGTCCCTATTTCGGGACAGGTGGTGATACGCAGTATTTT
>TRBV20-1|TRBJ1-1|.|.|11
CSARDSAEAFF
TGCAGTGCTAGAGACTCAGCTGAAGCTTTCTTT
>TRBV6-5|TRBJ1-1|TRBD1|.|15
CASSYSTGGSGEAFF
TGTGCCAGCAGTTACTCTACAGGGGGTTCGGGTGAAGCTTTCTTT
>TRBV9|TRBJ2-7|TRBD1|.|14
CASSPRQGSGEQYF
TGTGCCAGCAGCCCCCGACAGGGATCGGGCGAGCAGTACTTC
>TRBV6-1|TRBJ1-6|.|few|12
CAGRTGKTPLHF
TGTGCCGGTCGAACGGGAAAGACACCCCTCCACTTT
>TRBV5-8|TRBJ1-1|.|.|15
CASSSLGQRNTEAFF
TGTGCCAGCAGTTCCTTAGGGCAGAGAAACACTGAAGCTTTCTTT
>TRBV28|TRBJ2-7|.|.|14
CASRESGDSYEQYF
TGTGCCAGCCGTGAATCAGGAGATTCCTACGAGCAGTACTTC
>TRBV28|TRBJ1-3|.|.|16
CASTPPGGLSGNTIYF
TGTGCCAGCACCCCACCGGGGGGTCTCTCTGGAAACACCATATATTTT
>TRBV11-2|TRBJ2-2|TRBD1|.|18
CASRWTGKRDGKDGELFF
TGTGCCAGCAGATGGACAGGGAAAAGGGACGGAAAGGACGGGGAGCTGTTTTTT
>TRBV27|TRBJ1-1|.|.|13
CASSYTGNTEAFF
TGTGCCAGCAGTTATACAGGGAACACTGAAGCTTTCTTT
>TRBV7-2|TRBJ1-2|.|.|15
CASSYQSGGADGYTF
TGTGCCAGCAGCTACCAATCTGGGGGCGCCGATGGCTACACCTTC
>TRBV16|TRBJ1-2|TRBD1|.|16
CASNHQGTANNYGYTF
TGTGCCAGCAACCACCAGGGGACAGCCAATAACTATGGCTACACCTTC